Presented here are 23 T cell receptor beta chains from one specimen sequenced in a study of blood T cell repertoires in COVID-19. Data came from immunoSEQ multiplex PCR; TCRdb stores just in-frame clones and leaves some out. The table includes about 210,000 clones, around 89% detected once. Input material: PBMCs or T cells enriched from blood (not recorded which). These receptor sequences come from a woman in her late teens or twenties who had recovered from COVID-19.

The chain carries TRBV9 and TRBJ1-6; no clear D. CDR1 SGDLS and CDR2 YYNGEE come from the germline V gene. The CDR3 has 16 residues. V was trimmed by 0 bases and J by 0 bases, leaving 7 bases between them. The CDR3 sequence is CASSVGHLSYNSPLHF. CDR3 in DNA: TGTGCCAGCAGCGTAGGGCACCTCTCCTATAATTCACCCCTCCACTTT.

DNA of the CDR3: TGTGCCAGCTCACCAAGCCGCCTCGCGGGGGGTGCCGAGCAGTTCTTC. Residues: CASSPSRLAGGAEQFF. V and J are TRBV18 and TRBJ2-1; 8 bases agree with TRBD2. The CDR3 is made up of 16 amino acids. The J segment lost 10 bases and the V segment lost 2 bases, leaving 13 bases of the junction unmatched. Germline lookup yields CDR1 KGHSH and CDR2 LQKENI.

The genes are TRBV7-3 and TRBJ2-3; D is undetermined. Germline loops: CDR1 SGHTA, CDR2 FQGTGA. V was cut by 4 bases and J by 6 bases, with 14 bases left in between. CDR3 length: 14 residues. CDR3 sequence: CASSSRKLRDTQYF. DNA of the CDR3: TGTGCCAGCAGCTCCCGAAAACTGAGGGATACGCAGTATTTT.

The V gene is TRBV12-3 or TRBV12-4, the J gene TRBJ1-2, with D uncertain. The V gene lost 0 bases and the J gene lost 8 bases, with 10 bases spanning the gap. The CDR3 has 13 amino acids. In nucleotides, the CDR3 is TGTGCCAGCAGTTTAGCGCGAGGGTTAGGCTACACCTTC. Translation gives CASSLARGLGYTF.

The chain recombines TRBV29-1 with TRBJ1-3, with D possibly matching TRBD1 (5 bases). Germline V lookup: CDR1 SQVTM, CDR2 ANQGSEA. The CDR3 has 13 residues. Trimming shortened V by 6 bases and J by 0 bases, and 9 bases separated the two germline ends. DNA for the CDR3: TGCAGCGTCCTGGACACCTCTGGAAACACCATATATTTT. It yields the protein CSVLDTSGNTIYF.

V gene TRBV19 combines with J gene TRBJ1-2, with D perhaps matching TRBD1 (5 bases). In germline, CDR1 is LNHDA, CDR2 SQIVND (reference sequence). With 3 bases removed from V and 0 bases from J, the gap between germline ends came to 14 bases. CDR3 length equals 16 residues. DNA of the CDR3: TGTGCCAGTAGTATGACAGTCAGGCAGGCTAACTATGGCTACACCTTC. Amino acid sequence: CASSMTVRQANYGYTF.

This clone was recorded once. The chain uses TRBV4-1 and TRBJ1-6, with a tentative D call TRBD1 (6 bases). The CDR3 has 15 amino acids. Trimming took 1 base from V and 7 from J, leaving 11 bases between them. Germline V gene lookup returns CDR1 MGHRA and CDR2 YSYEKL. The CDR3 loop is CASSQGTATNSPLHF. Here the CDR3 DNA reads TGCGCCAGCAGCCAAGGGACAGCGACGAATTCACCCCTCCACTTT.

This rearrangement joins TRBV2 to TRBJ2-5; possible D gene TRBD2, 7 bases. Germline values: CDR1 SNHLY, CDR2 FYNNEI. Trimming removed 8 bases at V and 7 bases at J, with 17 bases between. The CDR3 contains 13 residues. In DNA form, the CDR3 reads TGTGCCAGCGGGGGGGCCCCGGTGGGGACCCAGTACTTC. Translating it yields CASGGAPVGTQYF.

CDR3 residues: CASSASQGPPEDTEAFF. The CDR3 DNA reads as TGTGCCAGCAGCGCTTCACAGGGGCCTCCTGAGGACACTGAAGCTTTCTTT. The chain is built from TRBV9 and TRBJ1-1; the match to TRBD1 covers 7 bases. The trim removed 3 bases at V and 3 bases at J, leaving 14 bases unmatched. The CDR3 is 17 residues long. CDR1 is SGDLS and CDR2 is YYNGEE in the germline V gene. The variable domain in full, completed from reference TRBV9 and TRBJ1-1, reads DSGVTQTPKHLITATGQRVTLRCSPRSGDLSVYWYQQSLDQGLQFLIQYYNGEERAKGNILERFSAQQFPDLHSELNLSSLELGDSALYFCASSASQGPPEDTEAFFGQGTRLTVV.

The chain couples TRBV7-6 to TRBJ2-5; possible D gene TRBD2, 6 bases. Germline values: CDR1 SGHVS, CDR2 FNYEAQ. The V and J ends lost 4 bases and 5 bases respectively, with 17 bases between them. The CDR3 is made up of 15 amino acids. DNA for the CDR3: TGTGCCAGCAGCTCGATCGGGGGTTTCGGGGAGACCCAGTACTTC. Protein: CASSSIGGFGETQYF.

The chain recombines TRBV30 with TRBJ1-5; 8 bases are shared with TRBD1. Germline CDR1 is GTSNPN and CDR2 is SVGIG (reference sequence). V lost 4 bases and J lost 7; bases outside the gene matches: 6. There are 13 residues in the CDR3. As DNA, the CDR3 is TGTGCCTGGAACGACAGGGGCACCCAGCCCCAGCATTTT. This codes for CAWNDRGTQPQHF.

This clone was found once. The chain links TRBV30 to TRBJ1-2; 8 bases match TRBD1. Trimming took 5 bases from V and 8 from J; bases not matched to a gene: 10. The CDR3 covers 13 residues. Germline CDR1 and CDR2: GTSNPN and SVGIG (reference sequence). The CDR3 loop reads CAWQGAGVWGYTF. The CDR3 DNA is TGTGCCTGGCAGGGGGCAGGGGTGTGGGGCTACACCTTC.

CDR3 sequence: CASSYPAGCNQPQHF. The CDR3 region has the DNA TGTGCCAGCAGTTACCCGGCGGGGTGCAATCAGCCCCAGCATTTT. The chain uses TRBV6-5 and TRBJ1-5, with D unresolved. CDR3 size: 15 residues. Germline loops: CDR1 MNHEY, CDR2 SVGAGI. The V end was cut by 2 bases, the J end by 2 bases, with 10 bases between.

The chain has TRBV6-5 and TRBJ1-2; TRBD1 matches 10 bases. Germline values: CDR1 MNHEY, CDR2 SVGAGI. V gave up 5 bases and J gave up 2 bases; unmatched junction bases: 5. The CDR3 covers 15 residues. The CDR3 DNA sequence: TGTGCCAGCAGTCCGCAGACAGGGGGCAACTATGGCTACACCTTC. Amino acids: CASSPQTGGNYGYTF.

J is TRBJ2-5 and V is TRBV5-4; 7 positions agree with TRBD2. The germline V gene encodes CDR1 SGHNT and CDR2 YYREEE (reference sequence). The CDR3 extends over 15 amino acids. The J segment lost 0 bases and the V segment lost 4 bases, leaving 6 bases of the junction unmatched. The CDR3 DNA sequence: TGTGCCAGCAGCCCATCGGGAGGCCACCAAGAGACCCAGTACTTC. It is translated as CASSPSGGHQETQYF. Together with reference TRBV5-4 and TRBJ2-5, the CDR3 gives the full variable domain: ETGVTQSPTHLIKTRGQQVTLRCSSQSGHNTVSWYQQALGQGPQFIFQYYREEENGRGNFPPRFSGLQFPNYSSELNVNALELDDSALYLCASSPSGGHQETQYFGPGTRLLVL.

The rearrangement links TRBV28 to TRBJ1-3, with a possible D match to TRBD1 (6 bases). CDR3 size: 17 residues. V lost 6 bases, J lost 0 bases, and 18 bases lay in between. In germline, CDR1 is MDHEN, CDR2 SYDVKM. CDR3 region: CASRPSRGHDSGNTIYF. The CDR3 DNA follows: TGTGCCAGCAGACCGAGCAGGGGCCACGACTCTGGAAACACCATATATTTT.

The chain joins TRBV19 to TRBJ1-2; D call uncertain. CDR1 and CDR2 (germline): LNHDA, SQIVND (reference sequence). The CDR3 length is 11 residues. V gave up 6 bases and J gave up 5 bases, with 7 bases separating them. For the CDR3, the DNA is TGTGCCAGTAGCCCAGGTTATGGCTACACCTTC. This sequence encodes CASSPGYGYTF.

The chain couples TRBV11-2 to TRBJ2-7; TRBD1 aligns across 9 bases. CDR3 length: 15 residues. From germline, CDR1 is SGHAT and CDR2 FQNNGV. Trimming at V came to 2 bases and at J to 6 bases, leaving 8 bases not matched to a gene. The CDR3 is CASSLYRDRDLEQYF. Here the CDR3 DNA reads TGTGCCAGCAGCTTATACCGGGACAGGGATCTCGAGCAGTACTTC.

The chain is built from TRBV10-2 and TRBJ1-2, with no clear D. This CDR3 has 11 amino acids. CDR1 is WSHSY, CDR2 SAAADI, per germline. V was pared by 6 bases and J by 4 bases, with 6 bases between. The CDR3 sequence: CASSFSYGYTF. Here the CDR3 DNA reads TGCGCCAGCAGCTTTAGCTATGGCTACACCTTC.

The chain couples TRBV9 to TRBJ2-3; 7 bases line up with TRBD2. Trimming cost V 4 bases and J 6 bases; bases outside gene matches: 11. The CDR3 runs to 15 residues. CDR1 SGDLS and CDR2 YYNGEE come from the germline V gene. CDR3 residues: CASSPEGTTTDTQYF. DNA of the CDR3: TGTGCCAGCAGCCCAGAAGGGACTACCACGGATACGCAGTATTTT.

CDR3 region: CASSLGTAKDGYTF. In nucleotides, the CDR3 is TGCGCCAGCAGCTTAGGGACAGCCAAGGATGGCTACACCTTC. The rearrangement links TRBV5-1 to TRBJ1-2, with 7 nucleotides matching TRBD1. Germline V gives CDR1 SGHRS, CDR2 YFSETQ. The CDR3 loop spans 14 amino acids. V shed 2 bases, J shed 6 bases, and the junction held 7 bases outside the gene matches.

This clone has only a few counts. V usage is TRBV6-4 and J usage is TRBJ2-1; weak D call: TRBD1 (6 bases). Germline-derived CDR1 and CDR2 are MRHNA and SNTAGT. There are 13 residues in the CDR3. V gave up 4 bases and J gave up 6 bases, with 10 bases separating them. The CDR3 nucleotides read TGTGCCAGCAGTGGAACAGGGTTCAATGAGCAGTTCTTC. Protein product: CASSGTGFNEQFF.

The genes are TRBV7-8 and TRBJ2-2; TRBD2 matches at 9 bases. With V trimmed by 4 bases and J by 0 bases, 3 bases remained unmatched. The germline V gene has CDR1 SGHVS and CDR2 FQNEAQ. The CDR3 is 16 residues long. The CDR3 region has the DNA TGTGCCAGCAGCTACCGACTAGCGGCGAACACCGGGGAGCTGTTTTTT. The encoded protein is CASSYRLAANTGELFF.